The clone carrying this T cell receptor beta chain was seen a handful of times. Its cognate antigen is unknown. This CDR3 contains 16 residues. The junction had 13 bases not matched to a gene; V was cut back by 7 bases and J by 5 bases. The germline gives CDR1 LGHDT, CDR2 YNNKEL (reference sequence). This entry comes from a study of response to subunit inactivated influenza vaccine. Study-wide findings and caveats: The authors suggested that every seasonal influenza vaccination recruits few new T cells.

TCRdb reanalysed the RT-PCR reads using MiXCR and keeps one entry per CDR3 protein. The table shows about 610,000 distinct CDR3 sequences, with less than 15% occurring only once. The origin of this receptor is a man in his forties or fifties who received an inactivated influenza vaccine. Sample: PBMCs from blood, taken about 12 days after vaccination. The chain links TRBV3-1 to TRBJ2-1, with 8 nucleotides matching TRBD2. The CDR3 DNA reads as TGTGCCAGCACCCGCTGGGGAAGCGGGGGTGACAATGAGCAGTTCTTC. Encoded protein: CASTRWGSGGDNEQFF.